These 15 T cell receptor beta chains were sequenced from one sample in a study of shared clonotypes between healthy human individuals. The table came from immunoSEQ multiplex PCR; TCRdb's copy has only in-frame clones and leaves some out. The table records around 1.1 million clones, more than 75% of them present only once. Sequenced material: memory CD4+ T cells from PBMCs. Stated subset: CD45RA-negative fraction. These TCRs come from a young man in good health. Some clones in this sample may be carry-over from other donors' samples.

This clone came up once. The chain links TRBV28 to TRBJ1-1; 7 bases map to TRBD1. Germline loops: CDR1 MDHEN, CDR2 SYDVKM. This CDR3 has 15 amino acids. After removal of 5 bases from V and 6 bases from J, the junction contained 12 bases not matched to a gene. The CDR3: CASSPLGGPMSEAFF. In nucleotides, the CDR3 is TGTGCCAGCAGTCCCCTAGGGGGCCCAATGTCTGAAGCTTTCTTT.

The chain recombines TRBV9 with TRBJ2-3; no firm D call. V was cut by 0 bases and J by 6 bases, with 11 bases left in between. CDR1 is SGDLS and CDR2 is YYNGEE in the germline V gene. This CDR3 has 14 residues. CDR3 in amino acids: CASSVATGADTQYF. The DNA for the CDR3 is TGTGCCAGCAGCGTAGCTACTGGCGCCGATACGCAGTATTTT.

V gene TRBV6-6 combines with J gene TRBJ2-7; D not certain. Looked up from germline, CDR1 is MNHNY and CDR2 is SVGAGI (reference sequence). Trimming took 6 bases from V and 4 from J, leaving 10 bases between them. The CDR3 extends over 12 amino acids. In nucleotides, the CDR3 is TGTGCCAGCAGCCCTCGGATGTACGAGCAGTACTTC. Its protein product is CASSPRMYEQYF.

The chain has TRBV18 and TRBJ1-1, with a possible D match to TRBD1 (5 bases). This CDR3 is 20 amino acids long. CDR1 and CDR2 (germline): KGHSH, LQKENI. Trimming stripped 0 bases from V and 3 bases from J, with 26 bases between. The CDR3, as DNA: TGTGCCAGCTCACCACCCGCAGGGAGGAGGGAGGCGGTCGGGTACACTGAAGCTTTCTTT. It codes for CASSPPAGRREAVGYTEAFF.

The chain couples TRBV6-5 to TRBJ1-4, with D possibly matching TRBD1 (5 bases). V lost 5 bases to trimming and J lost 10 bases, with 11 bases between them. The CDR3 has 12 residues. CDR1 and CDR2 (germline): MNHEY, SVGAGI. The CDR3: CASSGTGGKLFF. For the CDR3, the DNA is TGTGCCAGCAGTGGAACGGGGGGAAAACTGTTTTTT.

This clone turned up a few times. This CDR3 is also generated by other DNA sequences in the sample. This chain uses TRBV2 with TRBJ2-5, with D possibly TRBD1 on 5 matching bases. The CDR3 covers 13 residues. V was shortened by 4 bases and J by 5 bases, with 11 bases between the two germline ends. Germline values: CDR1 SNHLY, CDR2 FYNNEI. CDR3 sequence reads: CASSGRGRETQYF. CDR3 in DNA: TGTGCCAGCAGTGGAAGGGGTAGGGAGACCCAGTACTTC.

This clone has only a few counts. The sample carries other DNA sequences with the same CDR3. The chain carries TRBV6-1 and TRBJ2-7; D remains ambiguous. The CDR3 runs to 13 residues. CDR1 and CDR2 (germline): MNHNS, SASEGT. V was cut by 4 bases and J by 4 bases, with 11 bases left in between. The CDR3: CASSVASGYEQYF. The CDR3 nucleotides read TGTGCCAGCAGTGTCGCTTCCGGTTACGAGCAGTACTTC.

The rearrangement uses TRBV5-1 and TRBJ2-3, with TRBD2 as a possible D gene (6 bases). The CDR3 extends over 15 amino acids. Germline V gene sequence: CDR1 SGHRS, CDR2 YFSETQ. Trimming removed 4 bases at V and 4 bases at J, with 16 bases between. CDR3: CASSVGTPGADTQYF. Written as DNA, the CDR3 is TGCGCCAGCAGCGTCGGGACTCCCGGTGCAGATACGCAGTATTTT.

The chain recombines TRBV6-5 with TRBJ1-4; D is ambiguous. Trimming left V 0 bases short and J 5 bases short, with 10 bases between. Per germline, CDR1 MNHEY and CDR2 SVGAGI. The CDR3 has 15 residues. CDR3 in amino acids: CASSYSLAPNEKLFF. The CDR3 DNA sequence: TGTGCCAGCAGTTACTCCTTGGCCCCGAATGAAAAACTGTTTTTT.

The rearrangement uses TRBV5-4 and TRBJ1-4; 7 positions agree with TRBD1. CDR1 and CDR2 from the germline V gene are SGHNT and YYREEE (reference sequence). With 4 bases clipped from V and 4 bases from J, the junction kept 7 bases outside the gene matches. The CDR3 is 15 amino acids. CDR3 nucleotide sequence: TGTGCCAGCAGCGCCGGGGACAGAGTTAATGAAAAACTGTTTTTT. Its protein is CASSAGDRVNEKLFF.

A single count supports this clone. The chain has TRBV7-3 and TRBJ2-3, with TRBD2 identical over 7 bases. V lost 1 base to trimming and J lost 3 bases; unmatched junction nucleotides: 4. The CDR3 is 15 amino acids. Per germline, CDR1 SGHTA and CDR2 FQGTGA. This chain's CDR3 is CASSLRRGGTDTQYF. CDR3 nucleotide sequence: TGTGCCAGCAGCTTAAGAAGGGGAGGGACAGATACGCAGTATTTT.

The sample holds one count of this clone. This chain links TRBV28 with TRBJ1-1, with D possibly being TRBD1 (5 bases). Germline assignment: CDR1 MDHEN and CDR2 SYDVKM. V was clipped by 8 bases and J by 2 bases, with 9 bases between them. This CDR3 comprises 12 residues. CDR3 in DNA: TGTGCCAGCGGGGGACCCAACACTGAAGCTTTCTTT. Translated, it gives CASGGPNTEAFF.

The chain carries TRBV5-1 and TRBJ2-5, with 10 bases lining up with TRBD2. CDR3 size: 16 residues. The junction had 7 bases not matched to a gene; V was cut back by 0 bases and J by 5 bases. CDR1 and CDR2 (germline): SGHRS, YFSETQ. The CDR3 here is CASSLAAAGGPETQYF. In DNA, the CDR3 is TGCGCCAGCAGCTTGGCGGCAGCGGGAGGGCCGGAGACCCAGTACTTC.

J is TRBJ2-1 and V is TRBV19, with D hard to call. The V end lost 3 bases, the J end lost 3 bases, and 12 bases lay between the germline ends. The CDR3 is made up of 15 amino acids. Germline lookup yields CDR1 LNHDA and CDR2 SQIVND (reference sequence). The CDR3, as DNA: TGTGCCAGTAGTATTCAGAGCGCTCGCTACAATGAGCAGTTCTTC. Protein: CASSIQSARYNEQFF. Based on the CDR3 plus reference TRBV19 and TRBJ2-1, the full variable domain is DGGITQSPKYLFRKEGQNVTLSCEQNLNHDAMYWYRQDPGQGLRLIYYSQIVNDFQKGDIAEGYSVSREKKESFPLTVTSAQKNPTAFYLCASSIQSARYNEQFFGPGTRLTVL.

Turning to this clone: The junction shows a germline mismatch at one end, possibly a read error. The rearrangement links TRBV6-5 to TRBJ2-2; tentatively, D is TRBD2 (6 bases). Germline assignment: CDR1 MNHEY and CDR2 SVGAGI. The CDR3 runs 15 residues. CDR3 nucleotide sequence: TGTGCCAGCAGTTACAGGCTAGCGAATACCGGGGAGCTGTTTTTT. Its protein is CASSYRLANTGELFF.